Reported below is one T cell receptor (beta chain). This sample was included in a study of control samples from healthy donors and cancer patients. Only in-frame clones appear in the TCRdb table, and some are missing; sequencing was by immunoSEQ multiplex PCR. The table includes tens of thousands of clones, just over 90% detected once. Per germline, CDR1 MDHEN and CDR2 SYDVKM. This CDR3 region has 12 residues. The junction had 8 bases not matched to a gene; V was cut back by 7 bases and J by 12 bases. This sequence was found in a woman in her twenties or thirties in good health. Source material: blood. The chain joins TRBV28 to TRBJ1-4; 7 bases line up with TRBD1. The CDR3 spells CASNLGRGELFF. The CDR3 DNA reads TGTGCCAGCAACCTGGGCAGGGGGGAACTGTTTTTT.